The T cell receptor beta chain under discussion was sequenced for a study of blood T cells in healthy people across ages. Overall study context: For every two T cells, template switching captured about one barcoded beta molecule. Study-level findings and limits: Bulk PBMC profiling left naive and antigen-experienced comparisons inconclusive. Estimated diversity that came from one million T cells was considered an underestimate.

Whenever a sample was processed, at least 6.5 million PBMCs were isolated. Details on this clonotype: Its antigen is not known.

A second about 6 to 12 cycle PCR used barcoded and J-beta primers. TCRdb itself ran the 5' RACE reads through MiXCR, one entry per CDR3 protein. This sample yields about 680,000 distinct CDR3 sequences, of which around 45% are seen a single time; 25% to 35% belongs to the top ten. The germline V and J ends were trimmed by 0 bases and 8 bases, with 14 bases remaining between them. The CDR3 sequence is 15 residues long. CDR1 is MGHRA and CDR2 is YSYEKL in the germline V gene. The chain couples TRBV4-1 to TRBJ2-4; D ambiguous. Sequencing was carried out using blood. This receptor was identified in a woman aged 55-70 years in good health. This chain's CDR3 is CASSQDLVASDIQYF. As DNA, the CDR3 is TGCGCCAGCAGCCAAGATTTGGTAGCTAGTGACATTCAGTACTTC.